The present TCR beta chain was sequenced within a study of OX40 agonist ivuxolimab in advanced cancers. Study at large: Patients were dosed with the agonistic anti-OX40 (CD134) antibody ivuxolimab. A mean age of about 59 years, range about 23 to 80, was recorded, and under 85% were male. Under the entry rules, prior anti-PD-1, anti-PD-L1 or anti-CTLA-4 therapy was allowed, and 40% had some. Patients received intravenous ivuxolimab every 2 weeks at 0.01 to 10 mg/kg.

Profiling relied on immunoSEQ multiplex PCR, and the TCRdb table lists in-frame clones only, not all of them. Of roughly 60,000 clones listed, roughly 86% were seen once; the top ten hold 0.95% to 1.4%. Trimming removed 5 bases at V and 0 bases at J, with 14 bases between. The CDR3 extends over 16 amino acids. Per germline, CDR1 MDHEN and CDR2 SYDVKM. The chain combines TRBV28 with TRBJ2-1; weak D call: TRBD2 (6 bases). Here the sequenced sample was CD4+ or CD8+ T cells sorted from blood, taken in a trial of the OX40 agonist ivuxolimab. The sequence came from an adult with an advanced solid tumor such as melanoma, head and neck, liver or kidney cancer. The CDR3 here is CASSVPRDFSYNEQFF. CDR3 sequence (DNA): TGTGCCAGCAGTGTACCCCGGGACTTCTCCTACAATGAGCAGTTCTTC.